The entry below describes one T cell receptor beta chain. Its antigen is as yet unknown. Trimming shortened V by 5 bases and J by 0 bases, and 16 bases separated the two germline ends. Germline V gene sequence: CDR1 SGHTA, CDR2 FQGTGA. The CDR3 loop spans 16 amino acids. This specimen belongs to a study of shared clonotypes between healthy human individuals. Broader study findings: Relative to their counterparts shared across all four donors, non-shared clonotypes exhibited diminished generation probabilities. Estimated richness was generally greater in naive than memory subsets. Between a handful of donors, naive CD4 clonotypes were shared at a level of approximately 5%.

Sequencing was at deep level. Assay: immunoSEQ multiplex PCR; the TCRdb copy retains only in-frame clones and omits some. The table lists about 990,000 clones, approximately 80% of them singletons, with 0.55% to 0.7% in the top ten. What was sequenced was memory CD4+ T cells from PBMCs. Described subset: CD45RA-negative fraction. The rearrangement uses TRBV7-3 and TRBJ1-2; maybe TRBD1 (6 bases). The source of this sequence is a man aged 18 to 35 in good health. Some clones in this sample may be carry-over from other donors' samples. For the CDR3, the DNA is TGTGCCAGCAGCCTAAGGGGGGGCCCAGCTAACTATGGCTACACCTTC. Amino acid sequence: CASSLRGGPANYGYTF.